The sequence of this TCR beta chain was determined in a study of Graves' ophthalmopathy and Graves' hyperthyroidism. TCR beta CDR3 regions were amplified from RNA transcripts. Amplification began with first-round RT-PCR using HTBI primers, then second-round multiplex PCR was performed. One entry per CDR3 protein, called by TCRdb with MiXCR from the multiplex PCR reads. This sample has around 1.1 million distinct CDR3 sequences, with 35% to 45% found just once. Germline CDR1 reads MGHRA; CDR2 reads YSYEKL. Trimming left V 0 bases short and J 4 bases short, with 9 bases between. The CDR3 covers 14 residues. This clonotype has a count of ten or more. Participants with hyperthyroidism, aged 18 to 65, were newly diagnosed with under 2 months' duration. If patients had other autoimmune diseases, uncontrolled infections, pregnancy or lactation, they were excluded.

The specimen was peripheral blood or thyroid tissue (not recorded which). V usage is TRBV4-1 and J usage is TRBJ2-5; a weak D match, TRBD2 (6 bases). The receptor was isolated from an adult man with Graves' hyperthyroidism. CDR3 region: CASSQDLGGETQYF. CDR3 DNA: TGCGCCAGCAGCCAAGATCTCGGGGGAGAGACCCAGTACTTC.